One and the same sample provided the 3 T cell receptor beta chains below, sequenced in a study of T cell repertoires in cytomegalovirus infection. TCRdb independently ran MiXCR on the reads; one entry per CDR3 protein. The table has hundreds of thousands of distinct CDR3 sequences, 24% seen once; the top ten hold 7.5% to 9%. The sample taken for sequencing was CD8+ T cells from PBMCs. These receptors came from a human donor in good health (CMV status not recorded). Some clones in this sample may be carry-over from other donors' samples.

This clonotype has only a few counts. V gene TRBV6-5 combines with J gene TRBJ2-1; TRBD1 might be the D (6 bases). CDR1 is MNHEY, CDR2 SVGAGI, per germline. CDR3 size: 14 residues. V lost 3 bases and J lost 5, with 11 bases in between. The CDR3 DNA is TGTGCCAGCAGTTATCAAGGGGGAAACAATGAGCAGTTCTTC. This gives the protein CASSYQGGNNEQFF.

This clonotype has a single count. The J gene is TRBJ2-1, the V gene TRBV20-1; tentative D call: TRBD2 (6 bases). V was shortened by 4 bases and J by 8 bases, with 12 bases between the two germline ends. Germline values: CDR1 DFQATT, CDR2 SNEGSKA (reference sequence). The CDR3 contains 12 residues. The CDR3 loop reads CSAKVAVDEQFF. The CDR3 coding sequence is TGCAGTGCTAAGGTAGCGGTCGATGAGCAGTTCTTC.

The chain is built from TRBV14 and TRBJ1-4, with D possibly matching TRBD1 (6 bases). Trimming stripped 0 bases from V and 7 bases from J, with 12 bases between. CDR3 size: 15 residues. Germline CDR1 SGHDN, CDR2 FVKESK. The CDR3 sequence is CASSQDVRGREKLFF. As DNA, the CDR3 is TGTGCCAGCAGCCAAGATGTCAGGGGCCGTGAAAAACTGTTTTTT.